This TCR beta chain was sequenced during a study of T cells after somatic rescue of genetic block. Germline values: CDR1 SGHRS, CDR2 YFSETQ. V was cut by 4 bases and J by 1 base, with 8 bases left in between. This CDR3 is built from 13 residues. Sequencing was performed with immunoSEQ multiplex PCR; in TCRdb, only in-frame clones are kept and a portion is missing. Of tens of thousands of clones listed, roughly 92% were seen once; the top ten hold just under 3%. The sample comprised peripheral blood mononuclear cells (PBMCs). This clonotype was sampled from a man aged 40-49 years. V is TRBV5-1 and J is TRBJ1-1, with D possibly matching TRBD1 (6 bases). The CDR3: CASSQDRNTEAFF. In DNA form, the CDR3 reads TGCGCCAGCAGCCAGGACAGGAACACTGAAGCTTTCTTT.